This entry concerns a single T cell receptor beta chain. The target antigen is unknown. The data were taken from a study of shared clonotypes between healthy human individuals. Trimming left V 4 bases short and J 4 bases short, with 11 bases between. This CDR3 is 15 amino acids long. The germline CDR1 and CDR2 sequences are MGHRA and YSYEKL. Over several immunoSEQ plates, each subset's genomic DNA was distributed in even portions. The method was immunoSEQ multiplex PCR; TCRdb's version includes in-frame clones alone and lacks a portion of them. The sample records more than 450,000 clones, less than 85% being singletons. Study-level points and caveats: Owing to a small donor count, the genetic and exposure-history diversity represented was limited.

Healthy adults negative for HIV, lacking recent acute infections or vaccinations, served as donors. Caucasian adults living in Nashville, Tennessee, provided all samples. The chain recombines TRBV4-1 with TRBJ2-6, with D maybe TRBD1 (6 bases). This clonotype was sampled from a woman aged 40 to 55 in good health. Some clones in this sample may be carry-over from other donors' samples. Sequencing used PBMCs. In DNA form, the CDR3 reads TGCGCCAGCAGCCCAACAGGGACCGGGGCCAACGTCCTGACTTTC. Translating gives CASSPTGTGANVLTF.